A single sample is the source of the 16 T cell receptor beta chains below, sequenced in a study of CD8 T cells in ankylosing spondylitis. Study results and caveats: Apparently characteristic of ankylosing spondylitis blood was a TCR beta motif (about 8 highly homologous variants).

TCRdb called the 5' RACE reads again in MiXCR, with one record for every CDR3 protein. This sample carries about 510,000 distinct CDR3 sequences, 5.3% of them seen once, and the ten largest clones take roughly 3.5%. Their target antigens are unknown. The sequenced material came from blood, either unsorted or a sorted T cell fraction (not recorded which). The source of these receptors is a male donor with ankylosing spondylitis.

CDR3 sequence (DNA): TGTGCCAGCAGCCAAGATCAATTCCGAAAAGATACGCAGTATTTT. Translating it yields CASSQDQFRKDTQYF. The chain is built from TRBV3-1 and TRBJ2-3, with unresolved D. The V gene lost 0 bases and the J gene lost 5 bases, with 12 bases spanning the gap. CDR1 and CDR2 (germline): LGHDT, YNNKEL (reference sequence). The CDR3 loop spans 15 amino acids.

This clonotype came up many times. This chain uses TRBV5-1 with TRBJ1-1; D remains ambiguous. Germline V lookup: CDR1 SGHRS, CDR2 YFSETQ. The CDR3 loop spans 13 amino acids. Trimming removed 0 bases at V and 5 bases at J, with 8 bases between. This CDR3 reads CASSLGEQTEAFF. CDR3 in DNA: TGCGCCAGCAGCTTGGGAGAACAGACTGAAGCTTTCTTT.

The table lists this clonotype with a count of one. CDR3 DNA: TGTGCCAGCAGCCCAATGGGGGGGCTCTATCAGCCCCAGCATTTT. Protein sequence: CASSPMGGLYQPQHF. This chain connects TRBV12-3 or TRBV12-4 to TRBJ1-5; D is perhaps TRBD1 (6 bases). V was clipped by 6 bases and J by 5 bases, with 17 bases between them. CDR3 length equals 15 residues.

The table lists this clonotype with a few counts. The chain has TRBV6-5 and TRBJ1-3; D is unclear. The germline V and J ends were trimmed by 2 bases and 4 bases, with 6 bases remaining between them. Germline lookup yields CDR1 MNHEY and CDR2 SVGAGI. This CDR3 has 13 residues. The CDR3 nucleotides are TGTGCCAGCAGTTACGGCTTAGGAAACACCATATATTTT. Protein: CASSYGLGNTIYF.

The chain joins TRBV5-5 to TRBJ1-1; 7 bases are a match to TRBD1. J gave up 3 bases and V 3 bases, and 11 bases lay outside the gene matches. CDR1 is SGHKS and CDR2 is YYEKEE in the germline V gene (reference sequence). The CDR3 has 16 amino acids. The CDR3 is CASSWNSGTAYTEAFF. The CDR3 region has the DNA TGTGCCAGCAGCTGGAACTCCGGGACAGCTTACACTGAAGCTTTCTTT.

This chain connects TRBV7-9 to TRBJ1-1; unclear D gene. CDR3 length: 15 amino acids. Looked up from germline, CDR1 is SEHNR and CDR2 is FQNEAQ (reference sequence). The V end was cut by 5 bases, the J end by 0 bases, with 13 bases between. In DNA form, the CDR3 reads TGTGCCAGCAGCCCCCTGGGGAGGGTGAACACTGAAGCTTTCTTT. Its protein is CASSPLGRVNTEAFF.

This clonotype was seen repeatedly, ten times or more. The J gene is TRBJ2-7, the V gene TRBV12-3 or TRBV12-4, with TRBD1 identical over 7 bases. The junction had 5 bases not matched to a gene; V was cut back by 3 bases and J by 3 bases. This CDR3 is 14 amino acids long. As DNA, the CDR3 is TGTGCCAGCAGTTTGAAACAGGGGTTCTACGAGCAGTACTTC. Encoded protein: CASSLKQGFYEQYF.

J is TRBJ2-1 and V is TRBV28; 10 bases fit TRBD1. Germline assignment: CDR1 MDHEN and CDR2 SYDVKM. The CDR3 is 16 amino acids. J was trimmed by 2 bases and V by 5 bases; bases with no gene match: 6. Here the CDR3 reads CASSPSGQGAYNEQFF. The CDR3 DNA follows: TGTGCCAGCAGTCCTAGCGGACAGGGGGCCTACAATGAGCAGTTCTTC.

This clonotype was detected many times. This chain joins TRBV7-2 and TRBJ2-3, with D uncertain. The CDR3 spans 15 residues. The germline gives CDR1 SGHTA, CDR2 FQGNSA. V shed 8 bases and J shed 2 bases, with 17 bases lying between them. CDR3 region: CASQVAVSSTDTQYF. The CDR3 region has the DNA TGTGCCAGCCAGGTGGCCGTTAGTTCCACAGATACGCAGTATTTT.

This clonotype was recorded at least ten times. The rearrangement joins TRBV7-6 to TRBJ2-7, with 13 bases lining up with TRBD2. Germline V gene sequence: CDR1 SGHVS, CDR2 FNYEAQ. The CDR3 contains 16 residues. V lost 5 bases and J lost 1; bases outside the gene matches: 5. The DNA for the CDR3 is TGTGCCAGCAGCCTTACGACTAGCGGGAGGTCCTACGAGCAGTACTTC. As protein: CASSLTTSGRSYEQYF.

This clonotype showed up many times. Here the CDR3 reads CATSREGTYYGYTF. In nucleotides, the CDR3 is TGTGCCACCAGCAGAGAGGGCACCTACTATGGCTACACCTTC. V usage is TRBV15 and J usage is TRBJ1-2; no firm D call. Trimming shortened V by 0 bases and J by 3 bases, and 8 bases separated the two germline ends. CDR1 is LNHNV, CDR2 YYDKDF, per germline (reference sequence). The CDR3 is 14 amino acids. The whole variable domain, remainder taken from reference TRBV15 and TRBJ1-2, is DAMVIQNPRYQVTQFGKPVTLSCSQTLNHNVMYWYQQKSSQAPKLLFHYYDKDFNNEADTPDNFQSRRPNTSFCFLDIRSPGLGDTAMYLCATSREGTYYGYTFGSGTRLTVV.

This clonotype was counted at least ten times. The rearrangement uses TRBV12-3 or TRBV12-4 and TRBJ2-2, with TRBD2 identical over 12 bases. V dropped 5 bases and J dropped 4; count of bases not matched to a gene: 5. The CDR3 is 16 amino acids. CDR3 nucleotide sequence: TGTGCCAGCAGTCCCCGGACTAGCGGGGTCACCGGGGAGCTGTTTTTT. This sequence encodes CASSPRTSGVTGELFF.

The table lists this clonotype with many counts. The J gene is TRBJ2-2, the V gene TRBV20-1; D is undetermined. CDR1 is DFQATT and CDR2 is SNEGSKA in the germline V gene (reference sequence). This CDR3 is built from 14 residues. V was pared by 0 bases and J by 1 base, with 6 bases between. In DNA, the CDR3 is TGCAGTGCTAGAGAGCGCCAGAACACCGGGGAGCTGTTTTTT. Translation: CSARERQNTGELFF.

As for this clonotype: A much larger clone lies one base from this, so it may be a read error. The CDR3 nucleotides read TGCAGTGCCCAAGGATTAAATGAGCAGCTCTTC. The encoded protein is CSAQGLNEQLF. The genes are TRBV20-1 and TRBJ2-1; D ambiguous. In germline, CDR1 is DFQATT, CDR2 SNEGSKA (reference sequence). The CDR3 totals 11 residues.

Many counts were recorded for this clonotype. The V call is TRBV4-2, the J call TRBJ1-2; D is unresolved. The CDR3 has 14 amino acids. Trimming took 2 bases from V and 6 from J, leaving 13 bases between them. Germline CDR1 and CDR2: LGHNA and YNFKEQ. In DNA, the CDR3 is TGTGCCAGCAGCCAAAAGGCCGCAGGACATGGCTACACCTTC. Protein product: CASSQKAAGHGYTF.

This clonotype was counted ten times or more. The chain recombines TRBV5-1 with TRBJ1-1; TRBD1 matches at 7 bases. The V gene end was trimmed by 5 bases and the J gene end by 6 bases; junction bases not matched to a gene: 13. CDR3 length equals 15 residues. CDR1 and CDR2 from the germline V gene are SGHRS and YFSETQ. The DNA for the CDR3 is TGCGCCAGCAGGAGCGGCAGGGGGATTTTCTCTGAAGCTTTCTTT. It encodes CASRSGRGIFSEAFF.